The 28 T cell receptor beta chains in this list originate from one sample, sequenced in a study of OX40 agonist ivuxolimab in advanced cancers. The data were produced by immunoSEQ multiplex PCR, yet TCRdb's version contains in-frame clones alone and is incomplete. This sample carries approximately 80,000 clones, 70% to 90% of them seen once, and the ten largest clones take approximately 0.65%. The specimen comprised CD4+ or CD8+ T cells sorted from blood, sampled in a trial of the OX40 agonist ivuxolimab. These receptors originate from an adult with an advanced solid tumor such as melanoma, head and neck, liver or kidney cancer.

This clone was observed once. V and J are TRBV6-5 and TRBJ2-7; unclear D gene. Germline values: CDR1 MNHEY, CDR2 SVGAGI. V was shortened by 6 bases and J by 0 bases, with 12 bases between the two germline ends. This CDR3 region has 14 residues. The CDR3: CASRTWTDSYEQYF. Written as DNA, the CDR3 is TGTGCCAGCAGAACATGGACGGACTCCTACGAGCAGTACTTC.

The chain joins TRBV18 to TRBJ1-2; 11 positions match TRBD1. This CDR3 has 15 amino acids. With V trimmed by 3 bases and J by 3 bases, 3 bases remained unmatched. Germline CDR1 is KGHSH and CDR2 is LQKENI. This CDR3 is CASSPGTGGDYGYTF. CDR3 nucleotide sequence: TGTGCCAGCTCACCCGGGACAGGGGGGGACTATGGCTACACCTTC.

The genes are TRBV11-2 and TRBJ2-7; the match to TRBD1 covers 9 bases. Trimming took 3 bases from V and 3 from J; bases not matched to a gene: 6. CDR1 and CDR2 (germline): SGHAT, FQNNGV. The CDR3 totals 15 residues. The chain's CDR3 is CASSFAGQGSYEQYF. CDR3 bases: TGTGCCAGCAGCTTCGCAGGACAGGGGAGCTACGAGCAGTACTTC.

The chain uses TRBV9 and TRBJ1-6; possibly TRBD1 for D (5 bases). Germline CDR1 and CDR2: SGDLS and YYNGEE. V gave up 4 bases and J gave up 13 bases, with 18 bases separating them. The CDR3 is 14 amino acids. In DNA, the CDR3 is TGTGCCAGCAGCCCCGGGTCTTACAAGGGGCCCCTCCACTTT. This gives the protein CASSPGSYKGPLHF.

CDR3 sequence reads: CASSLGSGLTIDTQYF. The CDR3 DNA is TGCGCCAGCAGCTTGGGTTCGGGACTAACTATAGATACGCAGTATTTT. The rearrangement uses TRBV5-1 and TRBJ2-3; TRBD2 aligns across 7 bases. This CDR3 has 16 amino acids. The V gene end was trimmed by 0 bases and the J gene end by 5 bases; junction bases not matched to a gene: 9. From germline, CDR1 is SGHRS and CDR2 YFSETQ.

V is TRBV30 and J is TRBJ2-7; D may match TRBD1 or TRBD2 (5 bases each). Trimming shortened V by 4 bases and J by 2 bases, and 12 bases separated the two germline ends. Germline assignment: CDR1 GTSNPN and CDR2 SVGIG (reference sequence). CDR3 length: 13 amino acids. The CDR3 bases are TGTGCCTGGACCCGGGACCGACCCTACGAGCAGTACTTC. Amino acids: CAWTRDRPYEQYF. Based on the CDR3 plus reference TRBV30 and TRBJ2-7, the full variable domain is SQTIHQWPATLVQPVGSPLSLECTVEGTSNPNLYWYRQAAGRGLQLLFYSVGIGQISSEVPQNLSASRPQDRQFILSSKKLLLSDSGFYLCAWTRDRPYEQYFGPGTRLTVT.

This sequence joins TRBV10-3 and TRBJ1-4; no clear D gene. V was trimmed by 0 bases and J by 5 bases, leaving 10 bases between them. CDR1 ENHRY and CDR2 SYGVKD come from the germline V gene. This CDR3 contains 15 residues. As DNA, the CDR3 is TGTGCCATCAGTGAGTCCAGGCCGGGGAATGAAAAACTGTTTTTT. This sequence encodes CAISESRPGNEKLFF.

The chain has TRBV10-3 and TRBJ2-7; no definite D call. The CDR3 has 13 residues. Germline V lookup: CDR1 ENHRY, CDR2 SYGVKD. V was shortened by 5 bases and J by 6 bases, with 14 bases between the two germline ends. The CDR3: CAISTVGSSEQYF. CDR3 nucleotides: TGTGCCATCAGTACAGTCGGAAGTTCCGAGCAGTACTTC.

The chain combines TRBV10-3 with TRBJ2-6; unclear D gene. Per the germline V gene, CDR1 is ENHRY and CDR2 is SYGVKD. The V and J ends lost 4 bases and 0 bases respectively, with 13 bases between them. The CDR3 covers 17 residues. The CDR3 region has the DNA TGTGCCATCAGTGTTGGTCCACCTAGCTCTGGGGCCAACGTCCTGACTTTC. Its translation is CAISVGPPSSGANVLTF.

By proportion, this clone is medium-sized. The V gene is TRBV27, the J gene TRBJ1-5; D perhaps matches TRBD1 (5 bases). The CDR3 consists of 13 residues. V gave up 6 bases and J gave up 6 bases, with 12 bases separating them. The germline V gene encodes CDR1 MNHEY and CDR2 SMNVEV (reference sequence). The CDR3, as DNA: TGTGCCAGCAGCCGGGACGTAGGTCAGCCCCAGCATTTT. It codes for CASSRDVGQPQHF.

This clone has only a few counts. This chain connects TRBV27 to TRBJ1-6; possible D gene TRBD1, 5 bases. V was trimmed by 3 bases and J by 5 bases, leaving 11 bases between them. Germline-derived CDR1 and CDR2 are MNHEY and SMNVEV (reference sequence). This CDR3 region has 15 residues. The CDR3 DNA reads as TGTGCCAGCAGTTTGACCCCGGGGGATAATTCACCCCTCCACTTT. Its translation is CASSLTPGDNSPLHF.

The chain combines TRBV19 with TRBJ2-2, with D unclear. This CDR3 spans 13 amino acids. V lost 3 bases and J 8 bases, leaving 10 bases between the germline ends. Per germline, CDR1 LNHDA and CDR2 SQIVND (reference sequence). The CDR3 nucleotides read TGTGCCAGTAGTATCCTAGGAGAAGGGGAGCTGTTTTTT. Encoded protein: CASSILGEGELFF. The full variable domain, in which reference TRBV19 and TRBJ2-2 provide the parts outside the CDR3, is DGGITQSPKYLFRKEGQNVTLSCEQNLNHDAMYWYRQDPGQGLRLIYYSQIVNDFQKGDIAEGYSVSREKKESFPLTVTSAQKNPTAFYLCASSILGEGELFFGEGSRLTVL.

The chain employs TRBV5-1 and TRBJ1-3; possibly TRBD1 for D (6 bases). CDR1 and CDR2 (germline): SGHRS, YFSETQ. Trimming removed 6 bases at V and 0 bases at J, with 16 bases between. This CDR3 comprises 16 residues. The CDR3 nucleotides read TGCGCCAGCACACCCGCACAGGGAGGCTCTGGAAACACCATATATTTT. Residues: CASTPAQGGSGNTIYF.

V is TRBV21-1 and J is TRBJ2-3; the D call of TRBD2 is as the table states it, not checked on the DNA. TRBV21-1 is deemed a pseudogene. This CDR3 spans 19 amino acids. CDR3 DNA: TGTGCCAGCAGCAAAACGGGACTAGCGGGGGGTGGTGGGACAGATACGCAGTATTTT. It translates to CASSKTGLAGGGGTDTQYF.

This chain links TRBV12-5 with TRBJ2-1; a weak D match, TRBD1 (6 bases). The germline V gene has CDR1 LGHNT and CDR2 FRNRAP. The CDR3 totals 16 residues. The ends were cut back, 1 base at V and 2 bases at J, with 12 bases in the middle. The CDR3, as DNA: TGTGCTAGTGGTTTGGGCGACAGGACCACCTACAATGAGCAGTTCTTC. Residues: CASGLGDRTTYNEQFF.

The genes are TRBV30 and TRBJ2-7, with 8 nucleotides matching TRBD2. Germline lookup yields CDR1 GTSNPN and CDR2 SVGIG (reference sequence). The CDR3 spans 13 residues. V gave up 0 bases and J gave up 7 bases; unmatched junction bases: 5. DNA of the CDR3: TGTGCCTGGAGTGTACGCGGGGGGTTAGAGCAGTACTTC. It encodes CAWSVRGGLEQYF.

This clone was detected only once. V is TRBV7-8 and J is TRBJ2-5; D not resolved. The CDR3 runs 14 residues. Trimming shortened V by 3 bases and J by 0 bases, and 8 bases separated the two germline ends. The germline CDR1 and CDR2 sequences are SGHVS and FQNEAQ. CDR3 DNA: TGTGCCAGCAGCTTTGGGTCGTACCAAGAGACCCAGTACTTC. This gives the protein CASSFGSYQETQYF.

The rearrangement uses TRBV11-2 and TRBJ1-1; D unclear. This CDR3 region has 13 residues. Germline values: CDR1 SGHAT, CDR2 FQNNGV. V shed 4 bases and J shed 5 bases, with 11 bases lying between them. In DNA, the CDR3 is TGTGCCAGCAGCTCGACTGATTGGACTGAAGCTTTCTTT. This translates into CASSSTDWTEAFF.

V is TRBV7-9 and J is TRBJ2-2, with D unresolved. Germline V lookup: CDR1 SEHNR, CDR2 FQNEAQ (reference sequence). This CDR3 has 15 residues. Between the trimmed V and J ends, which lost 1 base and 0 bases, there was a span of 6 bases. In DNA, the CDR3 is TGTGCCAGCAGCTTAGGGCAGACGAACACCGGGGAGCTGTTTTTT. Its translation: CASSLGQTNTGELFF.

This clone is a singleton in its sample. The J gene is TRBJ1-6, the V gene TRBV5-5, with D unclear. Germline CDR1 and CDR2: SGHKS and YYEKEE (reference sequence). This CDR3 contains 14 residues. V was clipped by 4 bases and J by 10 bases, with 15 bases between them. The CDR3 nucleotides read TGTGCCAGCAGCCCCCCCGGTTACACATCACCCCTCCACTTT. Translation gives CASSPPGYTSPLHF. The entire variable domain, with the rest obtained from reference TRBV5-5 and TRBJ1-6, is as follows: DAGVTQSPTHLIKTRGQQVTLRCSPISGHKSVSWYQQVLGQGPQFIFQYYEKEERGRGNFPDRFSARQFPNYSSELNVNALLLGDSALYLCASSPPGYTSPLHFGNGTRLTVT.

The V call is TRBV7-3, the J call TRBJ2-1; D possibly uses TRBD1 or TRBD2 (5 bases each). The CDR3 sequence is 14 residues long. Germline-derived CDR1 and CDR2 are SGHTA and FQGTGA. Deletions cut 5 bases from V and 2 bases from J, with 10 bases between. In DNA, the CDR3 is TGTGCCAGCAGCACAACGGGACCCTACAATGAGCAGTTCTTC. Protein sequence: CASSTTGPYNEQFF.

The DNA for the CDR3 is TGCGCCAGCAGCACTCCTACTAGCGGGGGGGCCTTTGAGACCCAGTACTTC. Its protein product is CASSTPTSGGAFETQYF. This chain joins TRBV5-1 and TRBJ2-5; TRBD2 matches at 13 bases. CDR1 and CDR2 (germline): SGHRS, YFSETQ. The V segment lost 4 bases and the J segment 5 bases; nucleotides outside the gene matches: 11. CDR3 length equals 17 residues.

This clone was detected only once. CDR3 nucleotides: TGTGCCATCAGGGGGACAGGAGAGAACACTGAAGCTTTCTTT. Translated: CAIRGTGENTEAFF. This rearrangement joins TRBV10-3 to TRBJ1-1, with 8 bases matching TRBD1. The CDR3 has 14 amino acids. The ends lost 6 bases at V and 1 base at J; junction bases unmatched: 4. The germline V gene has CDR1 ENHRY and CDR2 SYGVKD.

CDR3: CASRARSTDTQYF. The CDR3 DNA follows: TGTGCCAGTAGAGCCAGGAGCACAGATACGCAGTATTTT. The chain joins TRBV19 to TRBJ2-3, with D unclear. V shed 6 bases and J shed 0 bases, with 7 bases lying between them. CDR1 and CDR2 (germline): LNHDA, SQIVND (reference sequence). This CDR3 has 13 residues.

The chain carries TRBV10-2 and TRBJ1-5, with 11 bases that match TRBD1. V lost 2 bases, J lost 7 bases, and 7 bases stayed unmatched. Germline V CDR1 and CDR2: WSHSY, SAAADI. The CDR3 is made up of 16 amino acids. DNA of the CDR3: TGCGCCAGCAGTGAGGGACAGGGGGCTAGAAGGCAGCCCCAGCATTTT. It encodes CASSEGQGARRQPQHF.

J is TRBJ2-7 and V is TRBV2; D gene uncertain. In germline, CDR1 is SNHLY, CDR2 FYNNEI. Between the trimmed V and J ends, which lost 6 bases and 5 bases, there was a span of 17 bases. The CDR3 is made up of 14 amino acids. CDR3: CASRPMATGHEQYF. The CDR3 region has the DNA TGTGCCAGCAGACCCATGGCCACCGGCCACGAGCAGTACTTC.

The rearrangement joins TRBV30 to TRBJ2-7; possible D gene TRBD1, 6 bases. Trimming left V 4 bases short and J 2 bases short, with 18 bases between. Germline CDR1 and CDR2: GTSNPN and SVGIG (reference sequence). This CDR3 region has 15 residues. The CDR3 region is CAWIEGEDRTYEQYF. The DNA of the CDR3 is TGTGCCTGGATAGAGGGTGAGGACAGAACCTACGAGCAGTACTTC.

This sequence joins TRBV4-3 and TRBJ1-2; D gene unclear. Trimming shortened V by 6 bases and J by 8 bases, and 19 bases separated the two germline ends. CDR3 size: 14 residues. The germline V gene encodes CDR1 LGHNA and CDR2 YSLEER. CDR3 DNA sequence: TGCGCCAGCAGTTTGAGCCCAGGCCTGAGGGGCTACACCTTC. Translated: CASSLSPGLRGYTF.